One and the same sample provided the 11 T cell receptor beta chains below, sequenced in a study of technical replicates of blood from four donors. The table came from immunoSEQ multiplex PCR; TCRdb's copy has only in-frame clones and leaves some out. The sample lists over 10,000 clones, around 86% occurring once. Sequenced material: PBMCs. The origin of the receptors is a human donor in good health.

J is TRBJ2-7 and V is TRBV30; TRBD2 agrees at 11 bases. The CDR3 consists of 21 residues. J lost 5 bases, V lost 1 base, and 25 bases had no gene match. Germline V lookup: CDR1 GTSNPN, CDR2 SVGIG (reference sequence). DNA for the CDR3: TGTGCCTGGAGTGGACCCCCTGATTTGGAGGGGTATCTAGCGGGAGGCCACGAGCAGTACTTC. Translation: CAWSGPPDLEGYLAGGHEQYF.

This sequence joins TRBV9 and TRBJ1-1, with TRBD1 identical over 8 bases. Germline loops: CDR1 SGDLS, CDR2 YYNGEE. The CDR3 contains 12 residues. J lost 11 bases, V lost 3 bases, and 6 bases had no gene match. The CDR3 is CASSETTGEAFF. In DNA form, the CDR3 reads TGTGCCAGCAGCGAGACGACAGGGGAGGCTTTCTTT.

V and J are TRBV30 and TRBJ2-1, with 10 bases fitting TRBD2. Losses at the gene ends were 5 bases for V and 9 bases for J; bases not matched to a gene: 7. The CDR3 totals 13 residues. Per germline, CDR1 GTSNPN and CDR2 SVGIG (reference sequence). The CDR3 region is CAWASGSTGEQFF. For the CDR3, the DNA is TGTGCCTGGGCTAGCGGGAGTACTGGTGAGCAGTTCTTC.

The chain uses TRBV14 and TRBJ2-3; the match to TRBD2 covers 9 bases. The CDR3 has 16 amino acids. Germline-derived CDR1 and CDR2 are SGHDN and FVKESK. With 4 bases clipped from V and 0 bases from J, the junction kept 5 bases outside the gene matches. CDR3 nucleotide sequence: TGTGCCAGCAGCCCGCTAGCGGGACCTAGCACAGATACGCAGTATTTT. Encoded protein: CASSPLAGPSTDTQYF.

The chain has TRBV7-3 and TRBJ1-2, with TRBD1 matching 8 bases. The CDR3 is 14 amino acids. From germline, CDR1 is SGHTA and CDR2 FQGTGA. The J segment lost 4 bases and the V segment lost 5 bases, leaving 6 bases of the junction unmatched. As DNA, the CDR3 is TGTGCCAGCAGCCCTGGGACAGGAAGCTATGGCTACACCTTC. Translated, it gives CASSPGTGSYGYTF.

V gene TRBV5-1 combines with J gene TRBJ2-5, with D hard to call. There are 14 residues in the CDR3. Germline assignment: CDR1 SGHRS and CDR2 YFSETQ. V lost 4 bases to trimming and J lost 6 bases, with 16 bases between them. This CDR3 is CASSPKNEAKTQYF. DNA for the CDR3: TGCGCCAGCAGCCCGAAAAATGAGGCAAAGACCCAGTACTTC.

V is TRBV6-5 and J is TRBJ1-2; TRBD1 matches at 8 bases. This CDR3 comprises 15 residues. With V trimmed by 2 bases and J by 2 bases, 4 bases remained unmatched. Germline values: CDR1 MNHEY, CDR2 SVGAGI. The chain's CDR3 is CASSYRQGRNYGYTF. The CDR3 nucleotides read TGTGCCAGCAGTTACAGACAGGGGAGGAACTATGGCTACACCTTC.

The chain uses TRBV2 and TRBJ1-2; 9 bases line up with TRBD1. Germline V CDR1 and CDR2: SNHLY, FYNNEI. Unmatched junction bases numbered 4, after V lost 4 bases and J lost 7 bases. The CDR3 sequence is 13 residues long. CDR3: CASSATGGGGYTF. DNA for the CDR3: TGTGCCAGCAGTGCAACAGGGGGCGGTGGCTACACCTTC.

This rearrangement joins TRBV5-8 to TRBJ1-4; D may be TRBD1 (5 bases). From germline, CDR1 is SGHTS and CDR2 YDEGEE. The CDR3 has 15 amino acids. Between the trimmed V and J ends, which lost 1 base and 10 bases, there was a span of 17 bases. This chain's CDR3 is CASSLYLQGPGKLFF. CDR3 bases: TGTGCCAGCAGCTTGTATCTGCAGGGTCCCGGAAAACTGTTTTTT.

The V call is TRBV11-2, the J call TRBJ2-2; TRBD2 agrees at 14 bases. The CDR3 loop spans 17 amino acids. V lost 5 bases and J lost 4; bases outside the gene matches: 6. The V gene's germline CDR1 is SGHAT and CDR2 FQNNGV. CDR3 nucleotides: TGTGCCAGCAGCCAACGGACTAGCGGGAGGTTCACCGGGGAGCTGTTTTTT. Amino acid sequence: CASSQRTSGRFTGELFF.

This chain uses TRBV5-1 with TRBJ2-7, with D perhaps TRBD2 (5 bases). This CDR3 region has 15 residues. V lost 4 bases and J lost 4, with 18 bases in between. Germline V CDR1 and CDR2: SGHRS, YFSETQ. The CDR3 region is CASSPTGEPTYEQYF. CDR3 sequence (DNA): TGCGCCAGCAGCCCGACCGGGGAACCGACGTACGAGCAGTACTTC.